The subject of this entry is one TCR beta chain. Its target is unknown. These data originate in a study of post-analysis software for immune sequencing data. Study-level findings and limits: Roughly 5 TRBV segments (TRBV5-6, TRBV5-1 and TRBV20-1 among them) occurred more frequently in patients than in controls.

Germline-derived CDR1 and CDR2 are SGHRS and YFSETQ. V was cut by 0 bases and J by 7 bases, with 19 bases left in between. CDR3 size: 16 residues. Unique molecular identifiers were present in the TCR beta cDNA libraries. TCRdb processed the PCR reads anew with MiXCR; each CDR3 protein has one entry. The data show about 430,000 distinct CDR3 sequences, approximately 42% seen once. This clonotype was obtained from a girl aged 2-9 years with multiple sclerosis. The rearrangement joins TRBV5-1 to TRBJ1-2; weak D call: TRBD1 (5 bases). The sequenced material came from blood. CDR3 region: CASSLGQPDRGSGYTF. DNA for the CDR3: TGCGCCAGCAGCTTGGGACAGCCCGATCGGGGATCTGGCTACACCTTC.